A selection of T cell receptor beta chains follows, all from one sample in a study of blood T cells in healthy people across ages. Each CDR3 protein gets one entry after TCRdb re-called the 5' RACE reads with MiXCR. Of under 1,000,000 distinct CDR3 sequences listed, about half are singletons. Specimen: blood. Receptors were obtained from an elderly man in good health. Both conserved end residues are part of each CDR3. Each record gives: clone size, V gene, D gene, J gene, CDR3 DNA, CDR3 protein. D genes are given only for firm matches. Some rows have no size entry. The others give once, few or many, or a class for an expanded clone.

NA	TRBV19	NA	TRBJ2-3	TGTGCCAGTAGACAGCAGGCGGTCAGCACAGATACGCAGTATTTT	CASRQQAVSTDTQYF
NA	TRBV6-5	NA	TRBJ1-6	TGTGCCAGCAGTTACCTCCCCAGCTCCTATAATTCACCCCTCCACTTT	CASSYLPSSYNSPLHF
NA	TRBV27	TRBD2	TRBJ2-5	TGTGCCAGCACGGGGGGGAGCAGGGAAGAGACCCAGTACTTC	CASTGGSREETQYF
NA	TRBV2	TRBD1	TRBJ2-3	TGTGCCAGCAGCGCCGCCGGGACAGGCATCACAGATACGCAGTATTTT	CASSAAGTGITDTQYF
once	TRBV12-3/TRBV12-4	NA	TRBJ2-3	TGTGCCAGCAGAGAAACAGCTACCACAGATACGCAGTATTTT	CASRETATTDTQYF
few	TRBV20-1	TRBD2	TRBJ2-3	TGCAGTGCTAGAGGGTTGGGACTAGCGGGAACAGATACGCAGTATTTT	CSARGLGLAGTDTQYF
few	TRBV5-1	TRBD2	TRBJ2-5	TGCGCCAGCAGCTTCAACCCTAGCGGGGGTGAAGAGACCCAGTACTTC	CASSFNPSGGEETQYF
NA	TRBV3-1	NA	TRBJ2-5	TGTGCCAGCAGCCAAACAGGGGGCGCGGGGGGGTCCTACAATGAACAGTACTTC	CASSQTGGAGGSYNEQYF
NA	TRBV10-3	NA	TRBJ2-7	TGTGCCATCAGTGACATACAGGGTTCGAGCTCCTACGAGCAGTACTTC	CAISDIQGSSSYEQYF
NA	TRBV12-3/TRBV12-4	NA	TRBJ2-3	TGTGCCAGCAGTTTAGAAAGAGGAGTTGCAGATACGGAGTATTTT	CASSLERGVADTEYF
NA	TRBV5-1	NA	TRBJ2-3	TGCGCCAGCAGCTACGAAGGGCCCACAGATACGCAGTATTTT	CASSYEGPTDTQYF
NA	TRBV7-2	TRBD1	TRBJ1-3	TGTGCCAGCAGCCGACAGGGACAGCCTGGAAACACCATATATTTT	CASSRQGQPGNTIYF
NA	TRBV3-1	TRBD2	TRBJ2-1	TGTGCCAGCAGCCAAGATGGGACTAGCGGGAGTACCGATGAGCAGTTCTTC	CASSQDGTSGSTDEQFF
NA	TRBV7-2	TRBD1	TRBJ2-7	TGTGCCAGCAGCACCACCGGGACAGGGGGTAGGGAGCAGTACTTC	CASSTTGTGGREQYF